This T cell receptor (beta chain) came from a study of human T cells and chemical hapten exposure. Study-level points and caveats: TCRs exceeding 1 in 1000 frequency stayed unchanged with DPC sensitization.

The time point denotes: healthy volunteer bleed at 6 weeks. Whole blood that had not been fractionated was the source of extracted total RNA. Concerning this clonotype itself: What it binds is not known.

TCRdb re-derived calls from the RACE reads in MiXCR, one entry per CDR3 protein. This sample has 60,000 to 80,000 distinct CDR3 sequences, with roughly 6.6% found just once. Sequencing was done on a sample of whole blood. The source of this sequence is a female donor in good health. Some clones in this sample may be carry-over from other donors' samples.

The CDR3 nucleotides read TGTGCCAGCAGCTTATCCGGAGATAGCAATCAGCCCCAGCATTTT. Protein sequence: CASSLSGDSNQPQHF. The chain recombines TRBV7-9 with TRBJ1-5; D uncertain. Germline values: CDR1 SEHNR, CDR2 FQNEAQ (reference sequence). V lost 2 bases to trimming and J lost 0 bases, with 8 bases between them. The CDR3 runs to 15 residues.